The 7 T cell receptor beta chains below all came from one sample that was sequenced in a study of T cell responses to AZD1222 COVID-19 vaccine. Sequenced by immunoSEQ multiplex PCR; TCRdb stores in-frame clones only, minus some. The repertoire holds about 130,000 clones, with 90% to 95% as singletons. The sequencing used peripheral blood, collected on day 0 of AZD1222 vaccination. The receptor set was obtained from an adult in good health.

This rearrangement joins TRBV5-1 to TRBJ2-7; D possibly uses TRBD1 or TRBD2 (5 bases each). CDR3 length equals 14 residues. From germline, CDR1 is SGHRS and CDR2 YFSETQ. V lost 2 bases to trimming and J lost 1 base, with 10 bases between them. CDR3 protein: CASSFDGASYEQYF. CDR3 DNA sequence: TGCGCCAGCAGCTTCGACGGGGCGTCCTACGAGCAGTACTTC.

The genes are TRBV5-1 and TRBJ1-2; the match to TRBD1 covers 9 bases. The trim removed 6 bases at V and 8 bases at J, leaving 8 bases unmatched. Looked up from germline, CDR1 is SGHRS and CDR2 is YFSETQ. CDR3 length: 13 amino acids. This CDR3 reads CASNLQGAEGYTF. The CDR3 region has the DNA TGCGCCAGCAACTTACAGGGGGCAGAGGGCTACACCTTC.

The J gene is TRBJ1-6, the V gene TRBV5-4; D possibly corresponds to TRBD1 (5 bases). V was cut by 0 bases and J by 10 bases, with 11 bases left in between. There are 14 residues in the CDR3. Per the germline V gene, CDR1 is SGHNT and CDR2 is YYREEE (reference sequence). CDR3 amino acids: CASSLEGVSSPLHF. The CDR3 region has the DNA TGTGCCAGCAGCTTGGAAGGGGTTAGCTCACCCCTCCACTTT. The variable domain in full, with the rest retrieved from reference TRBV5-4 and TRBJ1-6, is ETGVTQSPTHLIKTRGQQVTLRCSSQSGHNTVSWYQQALGQGPQFIFQYYREEENGRGNFPPRFSGLQFPNYSSELNVNALELDDSALYLCASSLEGVSSPLHFGNGTRLTVT.

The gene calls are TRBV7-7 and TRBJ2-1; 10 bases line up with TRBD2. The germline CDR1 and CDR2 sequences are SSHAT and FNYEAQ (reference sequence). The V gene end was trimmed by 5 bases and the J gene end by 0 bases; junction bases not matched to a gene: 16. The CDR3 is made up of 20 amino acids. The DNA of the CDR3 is TGTGCCAGCAGCACAGTGGAACTAGCGGGATTCCGGAGCTCCTACAATGAGCAGTTCTTC. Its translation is CASSTVELAGFRSSYNEQFF.

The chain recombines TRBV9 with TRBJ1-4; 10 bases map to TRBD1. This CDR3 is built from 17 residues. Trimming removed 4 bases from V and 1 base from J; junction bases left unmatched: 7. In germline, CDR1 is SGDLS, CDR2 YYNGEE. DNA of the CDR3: TGTGCCAGCAGCTTCACGACAGGGGGCCAAACTAATGAAAAACTGTTTTTT. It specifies CASSFTTGGQTNEKLFF. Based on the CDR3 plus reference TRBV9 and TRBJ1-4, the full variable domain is DSGVTQTPKHLITATGQRVTLRCSPRSGDLSVYWYQQSLDQGLQFLIQYYNGEERAKGNILERFSAQQFPDLHSELNLSSLELGDSALYFCASSFTTGGQTNEKLFFGSGTQLSVL.

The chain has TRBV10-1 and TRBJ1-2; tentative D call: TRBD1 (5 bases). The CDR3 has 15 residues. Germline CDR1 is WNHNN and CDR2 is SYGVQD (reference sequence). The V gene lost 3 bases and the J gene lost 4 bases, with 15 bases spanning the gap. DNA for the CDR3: TGCGCCAGCAGTGACGGCCGGGGCCCCGGCTATGGCTACACCTTC. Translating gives CASSDGRGPGYGYTF.

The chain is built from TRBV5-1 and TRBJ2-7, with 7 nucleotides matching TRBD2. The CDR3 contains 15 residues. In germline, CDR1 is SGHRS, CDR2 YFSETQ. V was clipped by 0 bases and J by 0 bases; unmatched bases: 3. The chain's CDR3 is CASSLEAGSSYEQYF. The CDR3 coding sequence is TGCGCCAGCAGCTTGGAAGCGGGAAGCTCCTACGAGCAGTACTTC.